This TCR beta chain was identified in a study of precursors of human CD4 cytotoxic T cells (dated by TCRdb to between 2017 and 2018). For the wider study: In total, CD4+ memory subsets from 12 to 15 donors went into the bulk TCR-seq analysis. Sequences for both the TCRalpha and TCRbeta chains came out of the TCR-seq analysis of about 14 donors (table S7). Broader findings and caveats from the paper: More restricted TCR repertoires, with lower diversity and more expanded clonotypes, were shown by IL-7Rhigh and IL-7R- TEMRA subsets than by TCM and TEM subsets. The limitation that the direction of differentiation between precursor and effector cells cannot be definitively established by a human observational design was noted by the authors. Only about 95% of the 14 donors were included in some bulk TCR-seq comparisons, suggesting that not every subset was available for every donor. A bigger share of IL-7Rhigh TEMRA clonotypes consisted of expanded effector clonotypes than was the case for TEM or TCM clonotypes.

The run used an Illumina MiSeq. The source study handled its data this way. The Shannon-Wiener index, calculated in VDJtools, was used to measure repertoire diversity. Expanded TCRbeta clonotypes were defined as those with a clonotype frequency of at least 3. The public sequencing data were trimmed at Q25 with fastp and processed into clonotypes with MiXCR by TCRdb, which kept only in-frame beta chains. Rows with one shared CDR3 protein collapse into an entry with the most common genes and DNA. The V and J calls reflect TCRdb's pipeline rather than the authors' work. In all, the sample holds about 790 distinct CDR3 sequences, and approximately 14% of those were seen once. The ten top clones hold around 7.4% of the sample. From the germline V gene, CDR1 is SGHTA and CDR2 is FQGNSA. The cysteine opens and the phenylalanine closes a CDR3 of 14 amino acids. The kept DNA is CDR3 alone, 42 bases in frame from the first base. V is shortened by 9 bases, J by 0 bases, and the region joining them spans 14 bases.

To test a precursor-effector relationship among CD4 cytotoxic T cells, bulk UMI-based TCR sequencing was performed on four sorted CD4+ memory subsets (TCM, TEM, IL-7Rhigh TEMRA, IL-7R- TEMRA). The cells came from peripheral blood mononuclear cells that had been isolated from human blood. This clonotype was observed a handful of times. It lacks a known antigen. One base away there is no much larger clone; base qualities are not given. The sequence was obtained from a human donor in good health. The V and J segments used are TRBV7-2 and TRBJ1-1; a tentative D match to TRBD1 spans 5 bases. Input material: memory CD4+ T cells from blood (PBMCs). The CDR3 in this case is CASDVGAMNTEAFF. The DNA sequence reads TGTGCCAGTGACGTTGGGGCAATGAACACTGAAGCTTTCTTT.